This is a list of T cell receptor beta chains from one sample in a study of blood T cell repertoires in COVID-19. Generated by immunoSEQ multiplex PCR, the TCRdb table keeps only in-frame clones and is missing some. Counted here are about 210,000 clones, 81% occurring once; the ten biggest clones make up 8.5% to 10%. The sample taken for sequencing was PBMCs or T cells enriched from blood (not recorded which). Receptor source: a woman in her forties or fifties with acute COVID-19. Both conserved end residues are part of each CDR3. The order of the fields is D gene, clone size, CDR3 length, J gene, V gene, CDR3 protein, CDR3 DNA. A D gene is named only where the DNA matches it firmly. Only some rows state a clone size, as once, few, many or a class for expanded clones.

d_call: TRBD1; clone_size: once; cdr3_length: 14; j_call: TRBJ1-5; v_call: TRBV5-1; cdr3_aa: CASSLEGQGAPQHF; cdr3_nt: TGCGCCAGCAGCTTGGAGGGACAGGGTGCGCCCCAGCATTTT
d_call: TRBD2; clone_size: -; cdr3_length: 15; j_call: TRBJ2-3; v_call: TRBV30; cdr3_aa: CAIRQGLAGSDTQYF; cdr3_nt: TGTGCCATCAGGCAGGGACTAGCGGGATCCGATACGCAGTATTTT
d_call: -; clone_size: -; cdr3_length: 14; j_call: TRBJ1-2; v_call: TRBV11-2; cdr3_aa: CASSLGDRGYGYTF; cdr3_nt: TGTGCCAGCAGCTTAGGGGACCGGGGGTATGGCTACACCTTC
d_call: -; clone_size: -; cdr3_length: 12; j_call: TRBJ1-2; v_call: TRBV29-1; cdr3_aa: CSAHSPNYGYTF; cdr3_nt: TGCAGCGCCCACAGCCCCAACTATGGCTACACCTTC
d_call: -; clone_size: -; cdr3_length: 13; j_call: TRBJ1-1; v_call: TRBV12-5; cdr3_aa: CASGLTGNTEAFF; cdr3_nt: TGTGCTAGTGGTTTGACGGGGAACACTGAAGCTTTCTTT
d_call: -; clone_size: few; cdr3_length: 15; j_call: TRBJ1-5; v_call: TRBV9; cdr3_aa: CASSVDVGGDQPQHF; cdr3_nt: TGTGCCAGCAGCGTAGACGTAGGGGGAGATCAGCCCCAGCATTTT
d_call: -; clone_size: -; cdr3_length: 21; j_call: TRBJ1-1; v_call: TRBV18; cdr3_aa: CASSPLRANTEAFFGQGSAFF; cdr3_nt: -
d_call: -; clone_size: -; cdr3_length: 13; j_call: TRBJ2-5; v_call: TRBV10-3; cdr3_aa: CAISGTVEETQYF; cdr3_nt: TGTGCCATCAGTGGGACAGTGGAAGAGACCCAGTACTTC
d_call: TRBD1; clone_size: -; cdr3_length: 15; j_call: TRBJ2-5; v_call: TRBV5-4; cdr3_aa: CASSRSGQGQETQYF; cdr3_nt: TGTGCCAGCAGCCGGTCCGGACAGGGCCAAGAGACCCAGTACTTC
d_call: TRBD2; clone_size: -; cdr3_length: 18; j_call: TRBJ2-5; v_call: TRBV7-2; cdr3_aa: CASSLRGTSGRISETQYF; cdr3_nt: TGTGCCAGCAGCTTAAGAGGGACTAGCGGGAGAATTTCGGAGACCCAGTACTTC
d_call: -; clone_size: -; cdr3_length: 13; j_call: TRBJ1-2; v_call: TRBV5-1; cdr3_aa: CASSQSTNYGYTF; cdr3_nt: TGCGCCAGCAGCCAGTCAACTAACTATGGCTACACCTTC
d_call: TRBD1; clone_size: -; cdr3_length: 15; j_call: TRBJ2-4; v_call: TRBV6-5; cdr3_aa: CASRQGAVAKNIQYF; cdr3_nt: TGTGCCAGTCGACAGGGGGCGGTAGCCAAAAACATTCAGTACTTC
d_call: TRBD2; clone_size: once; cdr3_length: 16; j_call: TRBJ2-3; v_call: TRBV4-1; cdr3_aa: CASSPGVGGGTDTQYF; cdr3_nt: TGCGCCAGCAGCCCGGGGGTCGGGGGGGGCACAGATACGCAGTATTTT
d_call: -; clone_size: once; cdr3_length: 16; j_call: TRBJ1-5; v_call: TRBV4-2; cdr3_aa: CASSQDLYGSLQPQHF; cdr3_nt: TGTGCCAGCAGCCAAGATCTGTACGGGTCTCTACAGCCCCAGCATTTT
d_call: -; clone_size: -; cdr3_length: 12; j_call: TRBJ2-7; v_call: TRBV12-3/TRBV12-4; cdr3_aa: CASSLTIGEQYF; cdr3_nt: TGTGCCAGCAGTCTGACTATTGGGGAGCAGTACTTC
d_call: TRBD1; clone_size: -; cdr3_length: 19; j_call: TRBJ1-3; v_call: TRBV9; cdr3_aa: CASSPREGQPSAAGNTIYF; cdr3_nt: TGTGCCAGCAGCCCCCGAGAGGGACAGCCCTCTGCAGCCGGAAACACCATATATTTT
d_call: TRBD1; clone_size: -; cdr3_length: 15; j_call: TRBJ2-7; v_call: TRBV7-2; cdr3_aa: CASSRDRITSYEQYF; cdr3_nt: TGTGCCAGCAGCCGGGACAGGATAACCTCCTACGAGCAGTACTTC
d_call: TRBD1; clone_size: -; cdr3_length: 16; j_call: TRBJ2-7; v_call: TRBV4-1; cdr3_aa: CASSQKPGQGSYEQYF; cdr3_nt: TGCGCCAGCAGCCAAAAACCGGGACAGGGGTCCTACGAGCAGTACTTC
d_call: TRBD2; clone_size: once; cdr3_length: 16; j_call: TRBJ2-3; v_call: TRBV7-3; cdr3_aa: CASSPKAGGFADTQYF; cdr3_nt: TGTGCCAGCAGCCCCAAAGCGGGAGGGTTTGCAGATACGCAGTATTTT
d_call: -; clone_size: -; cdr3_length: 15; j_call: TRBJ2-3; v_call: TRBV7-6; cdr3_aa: CASSAVGKSTDTQYF; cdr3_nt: TGTGCCAGCTCAGCGGTTGGGAAAAGCACAGATACGCAGTATTTT
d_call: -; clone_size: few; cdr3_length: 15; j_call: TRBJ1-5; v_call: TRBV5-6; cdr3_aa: CASSLWAGANQPQHF; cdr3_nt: TGTGCCAGCAGCTTGTGGGCGGGGGCGAATCAGCCCCAGCATTTT
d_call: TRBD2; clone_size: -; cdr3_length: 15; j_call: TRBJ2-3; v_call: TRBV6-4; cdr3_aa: CATTQGTSVTDTQYF; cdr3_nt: TGTGCCACCACCCAGGGGACTAGTGTCACAGATACGCAGTATTTT
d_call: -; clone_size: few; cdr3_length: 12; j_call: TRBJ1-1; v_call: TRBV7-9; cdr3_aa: CASSPGVTEAFF; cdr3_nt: TGTGCCAGCAGTCCAGGGGTTACTGAAGCTTTCTTT
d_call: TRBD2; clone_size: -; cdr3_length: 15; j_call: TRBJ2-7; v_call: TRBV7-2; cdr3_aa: CASSLDGGSSYEQYF; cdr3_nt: TGTGCCAGCAGCTTAGACGGGGGGAGCTCCTACGAGCAGTACTTC
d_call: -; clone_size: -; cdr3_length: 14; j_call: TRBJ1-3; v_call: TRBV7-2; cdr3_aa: CASSPTGSVGTIYF; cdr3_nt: TGTGCCAGCAGCCCGACAGGTTCAGTAGGCACCATATATTTT
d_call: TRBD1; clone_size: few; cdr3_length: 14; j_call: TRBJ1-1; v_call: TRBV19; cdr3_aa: CASSRDSLNTEAFF; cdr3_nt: TGTGCCAGTAGTCGGGACAGCTTGAACACTGAAGCTTTCTTT
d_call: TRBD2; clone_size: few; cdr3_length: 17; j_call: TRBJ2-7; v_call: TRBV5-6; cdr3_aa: CASRLGLAGFPSYEQYF; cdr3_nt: TGTGCCAGCAGACTCGGACTAGCGGGATTTCCTTCCTACGAGCAGTACTTC
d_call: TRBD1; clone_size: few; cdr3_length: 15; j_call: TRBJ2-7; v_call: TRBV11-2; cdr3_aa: CASSYPGTGNYEQYF; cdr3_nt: TGTGCCAGCAGCTACCCCGGGACAGGTAACTACGAGCAGTACTTC
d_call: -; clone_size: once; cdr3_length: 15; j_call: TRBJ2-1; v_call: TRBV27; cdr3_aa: CASSPRQVRNNEQFF; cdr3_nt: TGTGCCAGCAGTCCCCGACAGGTTCGGAACAATGAGCAGTTCTTC
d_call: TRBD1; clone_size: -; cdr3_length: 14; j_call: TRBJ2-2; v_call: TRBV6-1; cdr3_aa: CASSETQGAGELFF; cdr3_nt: TGTGCCAGCAGTGAAACACAGGGGGCCGGGGAGCTGTTTTTT
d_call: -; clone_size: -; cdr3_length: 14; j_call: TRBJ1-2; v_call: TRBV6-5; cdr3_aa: CATQRRGGDYGYTF; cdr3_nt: TGTGCCACCCAAAGGAGGGGAGGAGACTATGGCTACACCTTC
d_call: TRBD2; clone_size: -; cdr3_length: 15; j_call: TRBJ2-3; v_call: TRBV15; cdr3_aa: CATQFAGGVSDTQYF; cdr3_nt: TGTGCCACCCAATTCGCGGGAGGAGTTTCAGATACGCAGTATTTT
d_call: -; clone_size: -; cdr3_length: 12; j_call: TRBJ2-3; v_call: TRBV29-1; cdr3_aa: CSVVAGTDTQYF; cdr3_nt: TGCAGCGTTGTCGCAGGGACAGATACGCAGTATTTT
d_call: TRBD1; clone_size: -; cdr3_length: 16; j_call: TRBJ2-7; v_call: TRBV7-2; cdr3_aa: CASSLARGQGYYEQYF; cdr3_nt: TGTGCCAGCAGCTTAGCGAGGGGACAGGGTTACTACGAGCAGTACTTC
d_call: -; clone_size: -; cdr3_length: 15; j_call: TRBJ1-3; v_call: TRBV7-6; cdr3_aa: CASSLAPGTGNTIYF; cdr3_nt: TGTGCCAGCAGCTTAGCTCCAGGGACAGGAAACACCATATATTTT
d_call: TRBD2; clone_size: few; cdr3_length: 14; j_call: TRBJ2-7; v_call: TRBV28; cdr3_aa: CASSLLAGVYEQYF; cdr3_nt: TGTGCCAGCAGTTTATTGGCGGGAGTCTACGAGCAGTACTTC
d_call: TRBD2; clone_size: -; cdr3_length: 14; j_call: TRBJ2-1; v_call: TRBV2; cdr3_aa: CASSVTGGIDEQFF; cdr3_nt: TGTGCCAGCAGTGTTACGGGGGGAATAGATGAGCAGTTCTTC
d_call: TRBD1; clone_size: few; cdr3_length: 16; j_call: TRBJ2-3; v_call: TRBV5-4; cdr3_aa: CASSLRTGTNTDTQYF; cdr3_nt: TGTGCCAGCAGCTTGAGGACAGGGACGAACACAGATACGCAGTATTTT
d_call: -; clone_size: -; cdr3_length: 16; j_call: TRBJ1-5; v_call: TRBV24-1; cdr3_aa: CATSDSDSGHNQPQHF; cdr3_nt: TGTGCCACCAGTGATTCGGACAGTGGCCACAATCAGCCCCAGCATTTT
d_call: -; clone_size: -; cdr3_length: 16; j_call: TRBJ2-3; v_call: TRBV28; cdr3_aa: CASSLGYGSVTDTQYF; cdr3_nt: TGTGCCAGCAGTTTGGGATACGGGAGCGTGACAGATACGCAGTATTTT
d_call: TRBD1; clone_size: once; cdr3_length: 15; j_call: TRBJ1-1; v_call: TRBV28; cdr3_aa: CASSAYGQGNTEAFF; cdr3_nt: TGTGCCAGCAGTGCCTATGGACAGGGGAACACTGAAGCTTTCTTT
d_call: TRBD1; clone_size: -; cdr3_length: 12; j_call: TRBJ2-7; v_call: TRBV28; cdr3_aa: CASSQPQRQGYF; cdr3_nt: TGTGCCAGCAGTCAACCCCAAAGACAGGGATACTTC
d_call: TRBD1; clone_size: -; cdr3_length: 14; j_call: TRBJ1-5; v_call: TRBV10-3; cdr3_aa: CAIRQGDGNQPQHF; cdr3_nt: TGTGCCATAAGACAGGGTGATGGCAATCAGCCCCAGCATTTT
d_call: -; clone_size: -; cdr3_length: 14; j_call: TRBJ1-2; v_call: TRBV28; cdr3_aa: CASNTAGLEYGYTF; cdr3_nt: TGTGCCAGCAATACAGCGGGGTTGGAGTATGGCTACACCTTC
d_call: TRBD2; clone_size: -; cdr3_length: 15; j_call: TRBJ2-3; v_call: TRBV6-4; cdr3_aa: CASSLSGGYTDTQYF; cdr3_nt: TGTGCCAGCTCCCTAAGCGGGGGGTACACAGATACGCAGTATTTT
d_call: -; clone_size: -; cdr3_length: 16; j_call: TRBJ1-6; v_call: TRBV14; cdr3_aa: CASSRGGTSYNSPLHF; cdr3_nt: TGTGCCAGCAGCCGGGGAGGAACCTCCTATAATTCACCCCTCCACTTT
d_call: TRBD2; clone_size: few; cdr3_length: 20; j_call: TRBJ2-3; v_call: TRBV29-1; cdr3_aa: CSVEGSRRIAGGPGTDTQYF; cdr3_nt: TGCAGCGTTGAGGGATCCCGGCGAATAGCGGGGGGGCCCGGCACAGATACGCAGTATTTT
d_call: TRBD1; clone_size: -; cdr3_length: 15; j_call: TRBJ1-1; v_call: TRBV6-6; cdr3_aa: CASNQRGLMNTEAFF; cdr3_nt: TGTGCCAGCAATCAAAGGGGGCTCATGAACACTGAAGCTTTCTTT
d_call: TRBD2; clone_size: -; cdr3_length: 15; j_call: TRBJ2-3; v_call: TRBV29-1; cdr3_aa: CSVAGSGGMADTQYF; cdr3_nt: TGCAGCGTTGCGGGTAGCGGGGGCATGGCAGATACGCAGTATTTT
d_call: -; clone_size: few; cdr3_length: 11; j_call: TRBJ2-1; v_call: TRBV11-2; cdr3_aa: CASSATGEQFF; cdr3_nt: TGTGCCAGCAGCGCTACAGGGGAGCAGTTCTTC
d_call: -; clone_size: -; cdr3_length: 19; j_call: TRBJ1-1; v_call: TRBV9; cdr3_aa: CASSATLSTERILNTEAFF; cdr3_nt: TGTGCCAGCAGCGCAACCTTATCGACAGAGAGGATATTGAACACTGAAGCTTTCTTT
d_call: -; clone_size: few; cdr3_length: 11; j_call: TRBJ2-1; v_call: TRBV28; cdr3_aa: CASSLRYEQFF; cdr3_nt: TGTGCCAGCAGTCTTAGATATGAGCAGTTCTTC
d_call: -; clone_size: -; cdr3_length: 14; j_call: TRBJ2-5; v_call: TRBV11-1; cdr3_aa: CASSPPYGRNAQYF; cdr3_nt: TGTGCCAGCAGCCCCCCTTACGGGAGAAATGCCCAGTACTTC
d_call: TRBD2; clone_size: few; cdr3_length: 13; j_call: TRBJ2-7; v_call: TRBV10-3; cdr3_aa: CAIAASGRYEQYF; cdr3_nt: TGTGCCATCGCGGCTAGCGGGAGATACGAGCAGTACTTC
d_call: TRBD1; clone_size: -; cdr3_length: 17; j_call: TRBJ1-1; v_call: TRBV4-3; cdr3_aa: CASSQDPGQGANTEAFF; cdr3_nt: TGCGCCAGCAGCCAAGACCCGGGACAGGGGGCTAACACTGAAGCTTTCTTT
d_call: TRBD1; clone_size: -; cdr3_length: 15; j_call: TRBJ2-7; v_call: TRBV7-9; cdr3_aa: CASSLPTGQAYEQYF; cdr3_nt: TGTGCCAGCAGCTTACCCACGGGACAGGCCTACGAGCAGTACTTC
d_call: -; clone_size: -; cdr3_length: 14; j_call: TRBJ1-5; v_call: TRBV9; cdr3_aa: CASSFMGGNQPQHF; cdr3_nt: TGTGCCAGCAGCTTTATGGGGGGTAATCAGCCCCAGCATTTT